This T cell receptor beta chain was sequenced in a study of shared clonotypes between healthy human individuals. Overall study results and limits: Naive CD4 clonotypes were shared across several donors at around 5.4%.

The count of this clone is one. The antigen remains unidentified. Once extracted for a subset, genomic DNA was divided evenly among several immunoSEQ plates. The sorted-subset replicate PCRs were given around 190 ng DNA, which is tens of thousands of T cell genomes. This table comes from immunoSEQ multiplex PCR, and its TCRdb copy is limited to in-frame clones, with some not included. The sample has about 2 million clones, 95% seen once. A split of CD4+ cells into CD45RA+ naive and CD45RA-negative memory subsets was performed. The CDR3 length is 15 residues. V shed 1 base and J shed 2 bases, with 10 bases lying between them. Per germline, CDR1 SGHKS and CDR2 YYEKEE (reference sequence).

This TCR was recovered from a man aged 18 to 35 in good health. Sequencing used naive CD4+ T cells sorted from blood. Subset noted: CD45RA+ positively selected. This chain uses TRBV5-5 with TRBJ2-1; D unclear. CDR3 residues: CASSLRVETYNEQFF. CDR3 DNA: TGTGCCAGCAGCTTGAGGGTTGAGACCTACAATGAGCAGTTCTTC.